The 31 T cell receptor beta chains below come from one sample, sequenced in a study of blood T cell repertoires in COVID-19. Using immunoSEQ multiplex PCR, the repertoire was profiled, and TCRdb retains in-frame clones only, with some absent. The table shows around 130,000 clones, with approximately 80% occurring only once. The source material was peripheral blood. Every receptor here comes from an older woman with acute or convalescent COVID-19.

CDR3 sequence: CASAGPGTAYEQYF. Here the CDR3 DNA reads TGTGCCAGTGCTGGGCCAGGTACTGCTTACGAGCAGTACTTC. This chain uses TRBV19 with TRBJ2-7, with no clear D. The germline CDR1 and CDR2 sequences are LNHDA and SQIVND (reference sequence). CDR3 length: 14 residues. V lost 8 bases and J lost 4, with 18 bases in between.

J is TRBJ2-5 and V is TRBV7-2, with 10 bases fitting TRBD2. J lost 5 bases, V lost 5 bases, and 14 bases had no gene match. CDR1 is SGHTA and CDR2 is FQGNSA in the germline V gene. CDR3 length: 17 residues. The CDR3 here is CASSLQGSGGAWETQYF. The CDR3 nucleotides read TGTGCCAGCAGCCTCCAAGGCAGCGGGGGGGCCTGGGAGACCCAGTACTTC. Full variable domain (remainder filled in from reference TRBV7-2 and TRBJ2-5): GAGVSQSPSNKVTEKGKDVELRCDPISGHTALYWYRQSLGQGLEFLIYFQGNSAPDKSGLPSDRFSAERTGGSVSTLTIQRTQQEDSAVYLCASSLQGSGGAWETQYFGPGTRLLVL.

The chain has TRBV10-1 and TRBJ2-5, with a weak D call TRBD2 (7 bases). Germline V gene data show CDR1 as WNHNN and CDR2 as SYGVQD (reference sequence). V lost 6 bases and J lost 3, with 14 bases in between. The CDR3 has 14 residues. In nucleotides, the CDR3 is TGCGCCAGCAGCTCGGGGGGACACGAAGAGACCCAGTACTTC. Its protein is CASSSGGHEETQYF.

The chain carries TRBV19 and TRBJ1-2; D uncertain. The germline V gene has CDR1 LNHDA and CDR2 SQIVND (reference sequence). This CDR3 contains 13 residues. The ends were cut back, 5 bases at V and 2 bases at J, with 9 bases in the middle. CDR3 bases: TGTGCCAGTAGTCTCACATCAAACTATGGCTACACCTTC. Translation: CASSLTSNYGYTF.

The chain carries TRBV9 and TRBJ1-2; a possible D gene is TRBD1 (6 bases). Trimming cost V 3 bases and J 8 bases, with 20 bases left between them. This CDR3 is built from 15 residues. Germline V gene sequence: CDR1 SGDLS, CDR2 YYNGEE. The CDR3, as DNA: TGTGCCAGCAGCGGCGCCGTTCAGGGGAGTGAGGGCTACACCTTC. Amino acids: CASSGAVQGSEGYTF.

The chain joins TRBV19 to TRBJ2-7; TRBD1 is a possible D gene (5 bases). CDR1 and CDR2 (germline): LNHDA, SQIVND (reference sequence). V dropped 6 bases and J dropped 5 bases, with 23 bases sitting between them. This CDR3 region has 16 residues. DNA for the CDR3: TGTGCCAGTAGCGAAGACCCAGGGCAATCCCAGGACGAGCAGTACTTC. Its protein product is CASSEDPGQSQDEQYF.

This chain connects TRBV7-9 to TRBJ1-2; tentative D call: TRBD1 (5 bases). Trimming took off 5 bases at V and 3 bases at J, with 13 bases between the two ends. The length of the CDR3 is 14 residues. CDR1 and CDR2 (germline): SEHNR, FQNEAQ (reference sequence). The CDR3 protein is CASSPRGTYYGYTF. DNA of the CDR3: TGTGCCAGCAGCCCCCGGGGGACCTACTATGGCTACACCTTC.

The CDR3 spells CASSFLGSNNYGYTF. DNA for the CDR3: TGTGCCAGCAGTTTTTTGGGCAGCAATAACTATGGCTACACCTTC. The V call is TRBV27, the J call TRBJ1-2; D gene uncertain. V was pared by 3 bases and J by 1 base, with 12 bases between. Germline assignment: CDR1 MNHEY and CDR2 SMNVEV (reference sequence). This CDR3 comprises 15 residues.

The gene calls are TRBV2 and TRBJ2-1; the match to TRBD2 covers 8 bases. V dropped 2 bases and J dropped 4; count of bases not matched to a gene: 1. Germline V gene sequence: CDR1 SNHLY, CDR2 FYNNEI. The CDR3 consists of 14 residues. The CDR3 loop reads CASSEPGGYNEQFF. The CDR3 nucleotides are TGTGCCAGCAGTGAACCGGGGGGGTACAATGAGCAGTTCTTC.

The CDR3 coding sequence is TGTGCCAGCCCCACGTGGGGCAGGGGACCGTTGCCGCGTCCGGACACTGAAGCTTTCTTT. This codes for CASPTWGRGPLPRPDTEAFF. The chain combines TRBV5-8 with TRBJ1-1; D possibly corresponds to TRBD1 (6 bases). The CDR3 covers 20 residues. The V gene lost 7 bases and the J gene lost 3 bases, with 34 bases spanning the gap. CDR1 is SGHTS, CDR2 YDEGEE, per germline.

The rearrangement uses TRBV2 and TRBJ2-7; 11 bases map to TRBD2. CDR1 and CDR2 (germline): SNHLY, FYNNEI. The CDR3 is 15 residues long. The V and J ends lost 7 bases and 2 bases, in that order; junction bases with no gene match: 7. The CDR3 coding sequence is TGTGCCAGCATCTCGCGACTAGCGGGGACCTACGAGCAGTACGTC. This encodes CASISRLAGTYEQYV.

The genes are TRBV5-1 and TRBJ2-7; a possible D gene is TRBD2 (5 bases). The CDR3 has 11 residues. V was shortened by 3 bases and J by 6 bases, with 7 bases between the two germline ends. CDR1 is SGHRS, CDR2 YFSETQ, per germline. CDR3 coding DNA: TGCGCCAGCAGCTCCCGGGGCGAGCAGTACTTC. Residues: CASSSRGEQYF. Full variable domain (missing parts from reference TRBV5-1 and TRBJ2-7): KAGVTQTPRYLIKTRGQQVTLSCSPISGHRSVSWYQQTPGQGLQFLFEYFSETQRNKGNFPGRFSGRQFSNSRSEMNVSTLELGDSALYLCASSSRGEQYFGPGTRLTVT.

The chain is built from TRBV6-5 and TRBJ2-7; TRBD2 is a possible D gene (8 bases). Trimming took off 5 bases at V and 7 bases at J, with 21 bases between the two ends. CDR1 is MNHEY and CDR2 is SVGAGI in the germline V gene. The CDR3 totals 15 residues. The CDR3 nucleotides are TGTGCCAGCAGTCATGATATACGGGGGGGACAGGAGCAGTACTTC. Translating it yields CASSHDIRGGQEQYF.

The chain recombines TRBV4-1 with TRBJ2-7; 9 bases align to TRBD1. V was pared by 0 bases and J by 3 bases, with 6 bases of the junction left unmatched. The CDR3 covers 16 residues. Germline CDR1 reads MGHRA; CDR2 reads YSYEKL. DNA for the CDR3: TGCGCCAGCAGCCAAGAGGTTGGGACAGGGTTCTACGAGCAGTACGTC. Its translation: CASSQEVGTGFYEQYV.

The chain couples TRBV7-8 to TRBJ1-2, with 8 bases that match TRBD1. The length of the CDR3 is 15 residues. The V and J ends lost 2 bases and 0 bases, in that order; junction bases with no gene match: 2. Germline values: CDR1 SGHVS, CDR2 FQNEAQ. The chain's CDR3 is CASSLQGATNYGYTF. CDR3 coding DNA: TGTGCCAGCAGCTTACAGGGGGCGACTAACTATGGCTACACCTTC.

The chain couples TRBV19 to TRBJ1-2; 8 bases are a match to TRBD1. Unmatched junction bases numbered 14, after V lost 3 bases and J lost 2 bases. The CDR3 is 18 residues long. Germline CDR1 is LNHDA and CDR2 is SQIVND (reference sequence). The CDR3: CASSITAPPRQGNYGYTF. The CDR3 DNA sequence: TGTGCCAGTAGTATCACCGCCCCACCTCGACAGGGGAACTATGGCTACACCTTC.

The CDR3 here is CASSATGAPSGYTF. CDR3 DNA: TGTGCCAGCAGCGCGACAGGGGCCCCCTCCGGCTACACCTTC. The rearrangement links TRBV9 to TRBJ1-2; 8 nucleotides align to TRBD1. Germline assignment: CDR1 SGDLS and CDR2 YYNGEE. Trimming at V came to 3 bases and at J to 8 bases, leaving 9 bases not matched to a gene. The CDR3 has 14 residues.

The rearrangement joins TRBV7-9 to TRBJ2-3; tentatively, D is TRBD2 (5 bases). CDR3 size: 14 residues. V was clipped by 3 bases and J by 6 bases, with 13 bases between them. Germline lookup yields CDR1 SEHNR and CDR2 FQNEAQ (reference sequence). CDR3 nucleotides: TGTGCCAGCAGCTTCGGACTGCAAGTCGATACGCAGTATTTT. Translation: CASSFGLQVDTQYF. Drawing the rest from reference TRBV7-9 and TRBJ2-3, the complete variable domain is DTGVSQNPRHKITKRGQNVTFRCDPISEHNRLYWYRQTLGQGPEFLTYFQNEAQLEKSRLLSDRFSAERPKGSFSTLEIQRTEQGDSAMYLCASSFGLQVDTQYFGPGTRLTVL.

The chain links TRBV9 to TRBJ2-2, with 11 bases that match TRBD2. This CDR3 comprises 18 residues. V shed 2 bases, J shed 3 bases, and the junction held 9 bases outside the gene matches. CDR1 is SGDLS, CDR2 YYNGEE, per germline. The chain's CDR3 is CASSVGPSGGQDTGELFF. In DNA, the CDR3 is TGTGCCAGCAGCGTTGGCCCTAGCGGGGGGCAAGACACCGGGGAGCTGTTTTTT.

V gene TRBV12-3 or TRBV12-4 combines with J gene TRBJ1-1, with D perhaps matching TRBD1 (6 bases). There are 12 residues in the CDR3. Trimming pared 6 bases from V and 10 bases from J, leaving 15 bases between. CDR3: CASSNTGRGAFF. CDR3 nucleotide sequence: TGTGCCAGCAGCAATACAGGGAGGGGAGCTTTCTTT.

The chain links TRBV3-1 (or the pseudogene TRBV3-2) to TRBJ2-3, with 7 bases fitting TRBD2. The CDR3 extends over 15 amino acids. Germline V gives CDR1 LGHDT, CDR2 YNNKEL (reference sequence). Germline trimming cut 2 bases from V and 1 base from J; bases unmatched to any gene: 3. CDR3 in DNA: TGTGCCAGCAGCCAATACGCGGGGGGCACAGATACGCAGTATTTT. It is translated as CASSQYAGGTDTQYF.

The chain recombines TRBV6-5 with TRBJ1-2; the D is unclear. The germline gives CDR1 MNHEY, CDR2 SVGAGI. This CDR3 spans 12 amino acids. V lost 7 bases and J 9 bases, leaving 15 bases between the germline ends. CDR3 sequence: CASTPGSGSYTF. The CDR3 DNA sequence: TGTGCCAGCACCCCGGGGAGTGGGAGCTACACCTTC.

The chain couples TRBV5-1 to TRBJ1-6; 12 bases line up with TRBD1. The CDR3 contains 16 residues. Germline V gives CDR1 SGHRS, CDR2 YFSETQ. V lost 4 bases to trimming and J lost 9 bases; unmatched junction nucleotides: 8. The CDR3 sequence is CASSPAGDRGRSPLHF. In DNA form, the CDR3 reads TGCGCCAGCAGCCCGGCCGGGGACAGGGGGCGTTCACCCCTCCACTTT.

J is TRBJ1-5 and V is TRBV5-5; no reliable D call. CDR3 length: 13 amino acids. V dropped 0 bases and J dropped 4 bases, with 5 bases sitting between them. Per the germline V gene, CDR1 is SGHKS and CDR2 is YYEKEE (reference sequence). CDR3 in DNA: TGTGCCAGCAGCTTGGGTCCAAATCAGCCCCAGCATTTT. It encodes CASSLGPNQPQHF.

The CDR3 sequence: CASSRWTPESTDTQYF. In DNA, the CDR3 is TGTGCCAGCAGCAGATGGACACCAGAAAGCACAGATACGCAGTATTTT. This rearrangement joins TRBV11-1 to TRBJ2-3; D possibly corresponds to TRBD1 (5 bases). V was cut by 5 bases and J by 0 bases, with 15 bases left in between. CDR3 size: 16 residues. Per germline, CDR1 SGHAT and CDR2 FQDESV (reference sequence).

The chain carries TRBV29-1 and TRBJ1-1; D unresolved. The V end was cut by 2 bases, the J end by 7 bases, with 8 bases between. Germline values: CDR1 SQVTM, CDR2 ANQGSEA. The CDR3 has 11 amino acids. The CDR3 coding sequence is TGCAGCGTTGAAAGGGAGATTGAAGCTTTCTTT. It translates to CSVEREIEAFF.

In this sample, this clone turned up a few times. The chain links TRBV2 to TRBJ2-3; TRBD1 agrees at 7 bases. The V gene's germline CDR1 is SNHLY and CDR2 FYNNEI. Trimming took 8 bases from V and 3 from J; bases not matched to a gene: 8. There are 14 residues in the CDR3. This CDR3 is CASQQGDRTDTQYF. Here the CDR3 DNA reads TGTGCCAGCCAGCAGGGGGATCGAACAGATACGCAGTATTTT.

The chain joins TRBV19 to TRBJ2-1; TRBD2 matches 10 bases. This CDR3 spans 14 amino acids. The germline V gene encodes CDR1 LNHDA and CDR2 SQIVND (reference sequence). V shed 7 bases, J shed 7 bases, and the junction held 7 bases outside the gene matches. This chain's CDR3 is CASTTAGGRNEQFF. CDR3 DNA sequence: TGTGCCAGTACCACAGCGGGGGGGCGGAATGAGCAGTTCTTC. Full variable domain (remainder filled in from reference TRBV19 and TRBJ2-1): DGGITQSPKYLFRKEGQNVTLSCEQNLNHDAMYWYRQDPGQGLRLIYYSQIVNDFQKGDIAEGYSVSREKKESFPLTVTSAQKNPTAFYLCASTTAGGRNEQFFGPGTRLTVL.

This clone is a singleton in its sample. This rearrangement joins TRBV2 to TRBJ1-5, with 9 bases that match TRBD1. Germline V gene sequence: CDR1 SNHLY, CDR2 FYNNEI. The CDR3 runs 14 residues. V lost 6 bases to trimming and J lost 5 bases; unmatched junction nucleotides: 5. CDR3 sequence (DNA): TGTGCCAGCAGATTGACAGGGGGGGATCAGCCCCAGCATTTT. Translating it yields CASRLTGGDQPQHF.

CDR3 region: CASSLDRGTDTQYF. For the CDR3, the DNA is TGTGCCAGCAGCTTGGACAGGGGCACAGATACGCAGTATTTT. V gene TRBV5-5 combines with J gene TRBJ2-3, with a weak D call TRBD1 (6 bases). Germline V gene data show CDR1 as SGHKS and CDR2 as YYEKEE (reference sequence). Trimming removed 0 bases at V and 1 base at J, with 6 bases between. CDR3 length equals 14 residues.

In its sample, this clone was seen a few times. The rearrangement links TRBV2 to TRBJ1-3; the D gene is possibly TRBD1 (6 bases). CDR3 length: 15 residues. Germline lookup yields CDR1 SNHLY and CDR2 FYNNEI. The V and J ends lost 6 bases and 3 bases respectively, with 15 bases between them. CDR3 region: CASRGDTGLGNTIYF. CDR3 coding DNA: TGTGCCAGCAGGGGCGACACAGGGCTTGGAAACACCATATATTTT.